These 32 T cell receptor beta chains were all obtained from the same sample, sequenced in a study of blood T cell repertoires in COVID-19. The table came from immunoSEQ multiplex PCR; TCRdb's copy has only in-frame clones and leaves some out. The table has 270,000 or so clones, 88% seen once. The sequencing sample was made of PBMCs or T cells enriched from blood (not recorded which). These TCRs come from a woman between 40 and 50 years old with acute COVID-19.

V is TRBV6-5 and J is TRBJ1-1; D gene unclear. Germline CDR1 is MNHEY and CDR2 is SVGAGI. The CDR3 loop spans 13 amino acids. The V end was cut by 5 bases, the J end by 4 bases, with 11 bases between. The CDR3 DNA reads TGTGCCAGCAGTCCCCTACCCCCCACTGAAGCTTTCTTT. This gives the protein CASSPLPPTEAFF.

The CDR3 sequence: CASSSTGANTQYF. The CDR3 coding sequence is TGTGCCAGCAGCTCCACAGGGGCGAATACGCAGTATTTT. The chain combines TRBV28 with TRBJ2-3; 7 bases align to TRBD1. The CDR3 covers 13 residues. In germline, CDR1 is MDHEN, CDR2 SYDVKM. With V trimmed by 6 bases and J by 7 bases, 7 bases remained unmatched.

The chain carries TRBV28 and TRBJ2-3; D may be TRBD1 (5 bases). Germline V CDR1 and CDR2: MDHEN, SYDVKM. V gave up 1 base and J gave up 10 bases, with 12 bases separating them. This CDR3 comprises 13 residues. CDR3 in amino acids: CASSLFEKGAQYF. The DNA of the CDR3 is TGTGCCAGCAGTTTATTCGAAAAAGGGGCGCAGTATTTT.

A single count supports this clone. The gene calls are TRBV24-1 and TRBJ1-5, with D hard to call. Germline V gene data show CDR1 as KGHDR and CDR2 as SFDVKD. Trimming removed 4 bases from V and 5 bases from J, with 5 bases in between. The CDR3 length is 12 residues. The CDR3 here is CATSDGYQPQHF. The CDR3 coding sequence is TGTGCCACCAGTGACGGGTATCAGCCCCAGCATTTT.

The CDR3 is CASSRDRGREQYV. Here the CDR3 DNA reads TGTGCCAGCAGTCGGGACAGGGGGCGCGAGCAGTACGTC. The chain is built from TRBV2 and TRBJ2-7, with 12 bases matching TRBD1. In germline, CDR1 is SNHLY, CDR2 FYNNEI. The CDR3 loop spans 13 amino acids. After removal of 5 bases from V and 6 bases from J, the junction contained 2 bases not matched to a gene.

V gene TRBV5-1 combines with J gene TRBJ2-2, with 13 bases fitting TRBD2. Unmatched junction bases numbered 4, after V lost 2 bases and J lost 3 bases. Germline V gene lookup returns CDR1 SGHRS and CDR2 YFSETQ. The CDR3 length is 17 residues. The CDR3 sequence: CASSFLGLAGDTGELFF. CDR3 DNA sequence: TGCGCCAGCAGCTTCCTTGGACTAGCGGGAGACACCGGGGAGCTGTTTTTT. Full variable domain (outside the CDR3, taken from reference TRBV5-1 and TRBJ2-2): KAGVTQTPRYLIKTRGQQVTLSCSPISGHRSVSWYQQTPGQGLQFLFEYFSETQRNKGNFPGRFSGRQFSNSRSEMNVSTLELGDSALYLCASSFLGLAGDTGELFFGEGSRLTVL.

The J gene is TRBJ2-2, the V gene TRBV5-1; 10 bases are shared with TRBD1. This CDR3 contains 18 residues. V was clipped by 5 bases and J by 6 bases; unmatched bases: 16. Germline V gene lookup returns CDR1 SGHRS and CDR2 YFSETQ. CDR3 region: CASRAGTGAYTEAGELFF. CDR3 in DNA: TGCGCCAGCAGGGCCGGGACAGGGGCTTATACAGAGGCCGGGGAGCTGTTTTTT.

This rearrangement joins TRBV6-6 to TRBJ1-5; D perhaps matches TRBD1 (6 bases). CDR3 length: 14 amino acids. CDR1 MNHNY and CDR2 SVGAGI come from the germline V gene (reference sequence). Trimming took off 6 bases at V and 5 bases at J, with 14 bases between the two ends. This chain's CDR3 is CASSGGRGDQPQHF. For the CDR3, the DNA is TGTGCCAGCAGCGGAGGGAGGGGGGATCAGCCCCAGCATTTT.

CDR3 region: CASSTLNYRLSEKLFF. In nucleotides, the CDR3 is TGTGCCAGCAGCACCTTAAATTACAGGCTGAGTGAAAAACTGTTTTTT. The chain is built from TRBV11-2 and TRBJ1-4, with D tentatively TRBD1 (5 bases). There are 16 residues in the CDR3. The germline V and J ends were trimmed by 5 bases and 7 bases, with 20 bases remaining between them. Looked up from germline, CDR1 is SGHAT and CDR2 is FQNNGV.

The CDR3 here is CASSLPESGYGYTF. Written as DNA, the CDR3 is TGTGCCAGCAGCTTACCAGAGAGCGGATATGGCTACACCTTC. The rearrangement uses TRBV7-8 and TRBJ1-2; D unresolved. Germline-derived CDR1 and CDR2 are SGHVS and FQNEAQ. The CDR3 covers 14 residues. V lost 2 bases and J 5 bases, leaving 12 bases between the germline ends.

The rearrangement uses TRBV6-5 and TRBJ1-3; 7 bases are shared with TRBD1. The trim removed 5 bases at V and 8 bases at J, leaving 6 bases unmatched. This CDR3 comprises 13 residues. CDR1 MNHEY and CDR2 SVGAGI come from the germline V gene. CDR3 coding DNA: TGTGCCAGCAGTCTTACAGGGGTAGACACCATATATTTT. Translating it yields CASSLTGVDTIYF.

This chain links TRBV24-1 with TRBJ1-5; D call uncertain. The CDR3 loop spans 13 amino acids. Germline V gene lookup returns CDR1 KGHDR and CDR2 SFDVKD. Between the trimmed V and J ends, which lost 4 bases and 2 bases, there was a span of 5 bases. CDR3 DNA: TGTGCCACCAGTGAAGCGGGCAATCAGCCCCAGCATTTT. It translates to CATSEAGNQPQHF.

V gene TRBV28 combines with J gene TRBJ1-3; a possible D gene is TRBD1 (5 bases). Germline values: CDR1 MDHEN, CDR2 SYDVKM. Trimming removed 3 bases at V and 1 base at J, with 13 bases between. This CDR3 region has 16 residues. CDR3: CASSLDQGGSGNTIYF. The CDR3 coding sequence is TGTGCCAGCAGTTTGGATCAGGGAGGTTCTGGAAACACCATATATTTT.

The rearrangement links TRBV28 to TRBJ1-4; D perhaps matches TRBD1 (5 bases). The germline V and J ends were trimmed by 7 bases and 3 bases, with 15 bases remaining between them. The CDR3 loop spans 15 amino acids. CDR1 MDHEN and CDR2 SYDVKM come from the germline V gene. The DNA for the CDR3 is TGTGCCAGCATCCGATGGGGGGGTGCTAATGAAAAACTGTTTTTT. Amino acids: CASIRWGGANEKLFF.

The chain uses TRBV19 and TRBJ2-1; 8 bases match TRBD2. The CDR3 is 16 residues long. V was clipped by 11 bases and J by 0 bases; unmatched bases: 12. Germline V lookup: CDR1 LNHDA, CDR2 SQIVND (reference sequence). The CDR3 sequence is CACYHTGGVSYNEQFF. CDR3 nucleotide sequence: TGTGCCTGTTACCATACCGGGGGGGTCTCCTACAATGAGCAGTTCTTC.

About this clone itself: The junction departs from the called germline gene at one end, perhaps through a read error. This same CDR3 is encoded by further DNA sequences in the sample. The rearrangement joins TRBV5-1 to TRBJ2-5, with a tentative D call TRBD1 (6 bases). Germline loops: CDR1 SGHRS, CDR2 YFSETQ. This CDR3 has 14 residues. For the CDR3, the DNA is TGCGCCAGTAGCTTGGTTACAGGGCAAGAGACCCAGTACTTC. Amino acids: CASSLVTGQETQYF.

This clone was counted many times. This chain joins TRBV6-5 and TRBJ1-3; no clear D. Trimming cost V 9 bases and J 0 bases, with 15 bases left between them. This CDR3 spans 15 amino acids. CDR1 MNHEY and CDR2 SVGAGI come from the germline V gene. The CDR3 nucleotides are TGTGCCAGTAGACAAGGCGATTTCTCTGGAAACACCATATATTTT. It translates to CASRQGDFSGNTIYF.

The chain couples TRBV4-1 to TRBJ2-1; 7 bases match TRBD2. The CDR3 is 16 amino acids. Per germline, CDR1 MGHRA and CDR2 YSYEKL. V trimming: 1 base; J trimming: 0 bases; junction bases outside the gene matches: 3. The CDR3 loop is CASSQGGGSSYNEQFF. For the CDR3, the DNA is TGCGCCAGCAGCCAAGGCGGCGGGAGCTCCTACAATGAGCAGTTCTTC.

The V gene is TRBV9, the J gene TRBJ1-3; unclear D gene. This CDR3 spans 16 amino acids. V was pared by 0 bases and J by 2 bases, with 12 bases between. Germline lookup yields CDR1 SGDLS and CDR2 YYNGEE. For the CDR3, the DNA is TGTGCCAGCAGCGTAGACGCGGGGTCAACTGGAAACACCATATATTTT. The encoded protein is CASSVDAGSTGNTIYF.

The CDR3 is CATSESTPGGYTF. CDR3 DNA sequence: TGTGCCACCAGTGAGTCTACTCCGGGAGGCTACACCTTC. V gene TRBV24-1 combines with J gene TRBJ1-2; no firm D call. CDR1 is KGHDR, CDR2 SFDVKD, per germline. The length of the CDR3 is 13 residues. Trimming took off 4 bases at V and 8 bases at J, with 13 bases between the two ends.

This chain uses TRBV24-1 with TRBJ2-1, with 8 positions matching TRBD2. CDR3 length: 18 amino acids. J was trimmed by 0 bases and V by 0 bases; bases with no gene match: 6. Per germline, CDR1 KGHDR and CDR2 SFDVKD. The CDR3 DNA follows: TGTGCCACCAGTGATTTGCGGGGGGGGCGAAGCTCCTACAATGAGCAGTTCTTC. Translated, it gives CATSDLRGGRSSYNEQFF.

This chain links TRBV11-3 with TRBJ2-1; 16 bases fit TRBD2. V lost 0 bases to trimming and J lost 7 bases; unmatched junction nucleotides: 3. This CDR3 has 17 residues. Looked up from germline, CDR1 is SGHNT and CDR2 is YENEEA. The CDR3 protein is CASSLDLGLAGGNEQFF. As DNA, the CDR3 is TGTGCCAGCAGCTTAGATCTGGGACTAGCGGGAGGGAATGAGCAGTTCTTC.

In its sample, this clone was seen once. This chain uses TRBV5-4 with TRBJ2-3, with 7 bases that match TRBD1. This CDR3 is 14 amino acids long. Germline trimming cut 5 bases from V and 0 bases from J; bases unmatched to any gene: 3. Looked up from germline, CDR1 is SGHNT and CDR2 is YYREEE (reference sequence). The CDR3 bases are TGTGCCAGCAGTGGGACAGCTAGCACAGATACGCAGTATTTT. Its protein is CASSGTASTDTQYF.

The CDR3 nucleotides are TGTGCCAGTAGCCCCATGGGGGGAGGGCCCTCGGATACGCAGTATTTT. It translates to CASSPMGGGPSDTQYF. The chain recombines TRBV19 with TRBJ2-3, with 7 positions matching TRBD2. Trimming took 6 bases from V and 6 from J; bases not matched to a gene: 15. In germline, CDR1 is LNHDA, CDR2 SQIVND (reference sequence). CDR3 size: 16 residues. The entire variable domain, with the rest obtained from reference TRBV19 and TRBJ2-3, is as follows: DGGITQSPKYLFRKEGQNVTLSCEQNLNHDAMYWYRQDPGQGLRLIYYSQIVNDFQKGDIAEGYSVSREKKESFPLTVTSAQKNPTAFYLCASSPMGGGPSDTQYFGPGTRLTVL.

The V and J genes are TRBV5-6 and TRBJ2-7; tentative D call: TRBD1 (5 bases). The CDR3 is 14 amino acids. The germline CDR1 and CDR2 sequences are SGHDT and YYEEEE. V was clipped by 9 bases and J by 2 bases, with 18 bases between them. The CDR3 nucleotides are TGTGCCATCAAAGATAGACAGCTCCCCTACGAGCAGTACTTC. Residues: CAIKDRQLPYEQYF.

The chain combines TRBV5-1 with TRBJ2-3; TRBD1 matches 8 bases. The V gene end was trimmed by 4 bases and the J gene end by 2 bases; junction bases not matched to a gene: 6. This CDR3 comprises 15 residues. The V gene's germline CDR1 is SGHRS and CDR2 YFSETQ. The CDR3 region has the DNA TGCGCCAGCAGCACACAGGGGGGTCCCACAGATACGCAGTATTTT. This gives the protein CASSTQGGPTDTQYF.

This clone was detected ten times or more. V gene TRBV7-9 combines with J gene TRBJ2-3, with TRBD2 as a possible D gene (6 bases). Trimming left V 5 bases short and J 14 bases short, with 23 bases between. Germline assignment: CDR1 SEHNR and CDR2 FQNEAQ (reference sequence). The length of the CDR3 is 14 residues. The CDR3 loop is CASSGNRFGEVPYF. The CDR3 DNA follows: TGTGCCAGCAGCGGAAACCGATTCGGGGAGGTCCCGTATTTT.

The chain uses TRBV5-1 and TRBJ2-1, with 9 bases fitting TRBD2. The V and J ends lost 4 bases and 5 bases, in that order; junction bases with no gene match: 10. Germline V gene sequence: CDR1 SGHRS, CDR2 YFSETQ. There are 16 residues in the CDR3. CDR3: CASSPRASGIDNEQFF. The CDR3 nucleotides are TGCGCCAGCAGCCCCCGGGCTAGCGGGATCGACAATGAGCAGTTCTTC.

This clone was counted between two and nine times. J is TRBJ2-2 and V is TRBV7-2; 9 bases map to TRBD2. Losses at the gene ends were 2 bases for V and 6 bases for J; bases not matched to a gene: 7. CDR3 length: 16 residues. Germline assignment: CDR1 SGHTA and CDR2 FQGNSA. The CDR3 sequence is CASSLFSSGRSGELFF. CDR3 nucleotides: TGTGCCAGCAGCTTATTTAGTAGCGGGAGATCCGGGGAGCTGTTTTTT.

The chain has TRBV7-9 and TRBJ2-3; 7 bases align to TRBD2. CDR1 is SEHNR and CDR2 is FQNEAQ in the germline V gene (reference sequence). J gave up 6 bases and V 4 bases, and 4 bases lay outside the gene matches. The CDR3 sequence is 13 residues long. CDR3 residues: CASSSAGGDTQYF. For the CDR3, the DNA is TGTGCCAGCAGCTCCGCCGGGGGGGATACGCAGTATTTT.

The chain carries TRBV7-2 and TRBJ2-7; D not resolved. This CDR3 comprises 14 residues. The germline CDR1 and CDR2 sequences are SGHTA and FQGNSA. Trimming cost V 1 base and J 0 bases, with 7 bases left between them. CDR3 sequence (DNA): TGTGCCAGCAGCTTAGGGCCTCTCTCCTACGAGCAGTACTTC. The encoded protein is CASSLGPLSYEQYF.

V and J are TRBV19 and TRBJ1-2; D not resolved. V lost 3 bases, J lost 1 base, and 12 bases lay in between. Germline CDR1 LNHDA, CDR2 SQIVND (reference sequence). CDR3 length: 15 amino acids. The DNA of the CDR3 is TGTGCCAGTAGTATGGGCCGGACTAATAACTATGGCTACACCTTC. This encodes CASSMGRTNNYGYTF. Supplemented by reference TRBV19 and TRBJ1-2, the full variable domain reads DGGITQSPKYLFRKEGQNVTLSCEQNLNHDAMYWYRQDPGQGLRLIYYSQIVNDFQKGDIAEGYSVSREKKESFPLTVTSAQKNPTAFYLCASSMGRTNNYGYTFGSGTRLTVV.